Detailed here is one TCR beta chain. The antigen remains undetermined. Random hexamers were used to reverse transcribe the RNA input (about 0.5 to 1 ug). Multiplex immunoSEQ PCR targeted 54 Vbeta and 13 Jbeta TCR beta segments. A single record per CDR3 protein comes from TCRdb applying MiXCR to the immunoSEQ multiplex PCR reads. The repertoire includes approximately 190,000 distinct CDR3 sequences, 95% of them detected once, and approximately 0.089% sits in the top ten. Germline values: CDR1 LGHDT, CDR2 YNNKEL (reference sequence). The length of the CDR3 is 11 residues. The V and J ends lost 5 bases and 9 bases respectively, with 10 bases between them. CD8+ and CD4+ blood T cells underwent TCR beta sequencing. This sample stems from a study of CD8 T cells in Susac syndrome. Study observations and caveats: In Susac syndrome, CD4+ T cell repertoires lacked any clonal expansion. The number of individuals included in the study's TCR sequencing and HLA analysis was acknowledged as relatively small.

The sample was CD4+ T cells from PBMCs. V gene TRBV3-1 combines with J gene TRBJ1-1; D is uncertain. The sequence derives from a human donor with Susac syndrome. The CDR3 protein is CASSSGRKAFF. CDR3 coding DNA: TGTGCCAGCAGCTCCGGACGGAAAGCTTTCTTT.